The 18 T cell receptor beta chains below all came from one sample that was sequenced in a study of T cell clonality in common variable immunodeficiency. The protocol was immunoSEQ multiplex PCR, while the TCRdb copy is restricted to in-frame clones and leaves out a portion. Recorded here are 40,000 or so clones, none singletons. Sequencing was carried out using peripheral blood mononuclear cells. These receptor sequences come from a person aged 18-69 years in good health.

This clone was picked up many times. The sequenced fragment ends 3 residues before the CDR3 boundary, so the rest is inferred from the germline J gene. The chain is built from TRBV7-2 and TRBJ2-1, with D maybe TRBD1 (5 bases). The germline V gene encodes CDR1 SGHTA and CDR2 FQGNSA. The CDR3 is 12 residues long. Trimming shortened V by 4 bases and J by 8 bases, and 9 bases separated the two germline ends. The DNA read from the CDR3 is TGTGCCAGCAGCTCCCAGGGTTATGAG. Translating gives CASSSQGYE. The CDR3 reads in full as CASSSQGYEQFF.

This clone was detected only a few times. The read gets to within 3 residues of the CDR3 end, and the germline J gene fills in the rest. The V call is TRBV19, the J call TRBJ2-1, with TRBD2 matching over 8 bases. CDR1 and CDR2 from the germline V gene are LNHDA and SQIVND (reference sequence). This CDR3 contains 14 residues. V was clipped by 5 bases and J by 3 bases; unmatched bases: 3. CDR3 sequence: CASSGSGNYNEQFF. CDR3 bases read: TGTGCCAGTAGTGGTAGCGGGAACTACAATGAG.

There are many counts of this clone. The sequenced fragment ends 3 residues before the CDR3 boundary, so the rest is inferred from the germline J gene. The chain recombines TRBV20-1 with TRBJ2-7; perhaps TRBD1 as D (5 bases). V was trimmed by 8 bases and J by 0 bases, leaving 11 bases between them. Per the germline V gene, CDR1 is DFQATT and CDR2 is SNEGSKA (reference sequence). The CDR3 runs to 12 residues. CDR3 DNA (partial): TGCAGTACAGGCTTAAGCTCCTACGAG. This sequence encodes CSTGLSSYE. The complete CDR3 protein is CSTGLSSYEQYF.

In regard to this clone: The read ends 3 residues shy of where the CDR3 ends; the end is completed using the germline J gene. V and J are TRBV4-2 and TRBJ2-5, with 9 bases matching TRBD2. The junction had 10 bases not matched to a gene; V was cut back by 1 base and J by 4 bases. The CDR3 contains 17 residues. Germline V gives CDR1 LGHNA, CDR2 YNFKEQ. CDR3 loop: CASSQGISGSQLETQYF. The sequenced part of the CDR3 DNA is TGTGCCAGCAGCCAAGGAATTAGCGGGAGTCAGTTAGAGACC.

This clone was seen at least ten times. The read falls 3 residues short of the CDR3 end, and the missing part is taken from the germline J gene. The rearrangement uses TRBV30 and TRBJ1-5; D remains ambiguous. This CDR3 region has 14 residues. V lost 2 bases and J lost 3, with 11 bases in between. Germline V lookup: CDR1 GTSNPN, CDR2 SVGIG (reference sequence). The sequenced part of the CDR3 DNA is TGTGCCTGGAGTAGTGGGCAGGACAATCAGCCC. Protein: CAWSSGQDNQP. Given in full, the CDR3 is CAWSSGQDNQPQHF.

The sample holds a few counts of this clone. The CDR3 end falls 3 residues outside the read, so it is completed with the germline J gene. V usage is TRBV7-3 and J usage is TRBJ2-1, with 7 bases aligning to TRBD2. Germline CDR1 is SGHTA and CDR2 is FQGTGA. This CDR3 region has 15 residues. Trimming removed 6 bases from V and 2 bases from J; junction bases left unmatched: 7. CDR3: CASSPLAATYNEQFF. Incomplete CDR3 DNA: TGTGCCAGCAGTCCTCTAGCGGCCACCTACAATGAG.

To note about this clone: The read finishes 3 residues shy of the CDR3 end, and the germline J gene is used to complete it. The chain recombines TRBV30 with TRBJ2-2, with 9 bases fitting TRBD1. Germline V gene sequence: CDR1 GTSNPN, CDR2 SVGIG (reference sequence). The CDR3 is made up of 12 amino acids. The CDR3 reads CASGTGQSPLFF. The DNA read from the CDR3 is TGTGCCTCCGGGACAGGGCAGTCACCG.

This clone was counted many times. The sequence runs out 3 residues before the end of the CDR3; the remainder is reconstructed from the germline J gene. V is TRBV20-1 and J is TRBJ2-1; 8 nucleotides agree with TRBD2. There are 16 residues in the CDR3. Germline values: CDR1 DFQATT, CDR2 SNEGSKA (reference sequence). The V and J ends lost 1 base and 1 base, in that order; junction bases with no gene match: 6. The CDR3 DNA, read in part, is TGCAGTGCTAGAGTTCAGGGACTAGGATCCTACAATGAG. Protein: CSARVQGLGSYNE. The whole CDR3 reads CSARVQGLGSYNEQFF.

This clone occurred many times. The read gets to within 3 residues of the CDR3 end, and the germline J gene fills in the rest. The rearrangement uses TRBV7-7 and TRBJ2-6, with no clear D. CDR1 and CDR2 from the germline V gene are SSHAT and FNYEAQ (reference sequence). CDR3 size: 15 residues. Between the trimmed V and J ends, which lost 5 bases and 0 bases, there was a span of 8 bases. The DNA read from the CDR3 is TGTGCCAGCAGCGCCCTCGGCTCTGGGGCCAACGTC. It yields the protein CASSALGSGANV. The whole CDR3 is CASSALGSGANVLTF.

This clone was detected ten times or more. The missing CDR3 end, 3 residues past where the read stops, is filled in from the germline J gene. The chain has TRBV5-1 and TRBJ2-5, with a possible D match to TRBD2 (6 bases). Trimming removed 2 bases at V and 1 base at J, with 9 bases between. The length of the CDR3 is 14 residues. Germline V gene data show CDR1 as SGHRS and CDR2 as YFSETQ. The chain's CDR3 is CASSFVGGQETQYF. Partial CDR3 DNA: TGCGCCAGCAGCTTCGTGGGGGGCCAAGAGACC.

This clone has at least ten counts. The read gets to within 3 residues of the CDR3 end, and the germline J gene fills in the rest. V and J are TRBV28 and TRBJ1-1; no definite D call. This CDR3 spans 13 amino acids. CDR1 is MDHEN and CDR2 is SYDVKM in the germline V gene. The CDR3 DNA, read in part, is TGTGCCAGCAGTGGGCCCGGCAGCTATCAA. Protein: CASSGPGSYQ. The full CDR3 sequence reads CASSGPGSYQAFF.

This clone was picked up many times. The sequenced fragment ends 3 residues before the CDR3 boundary, so the rest is inferred from the germline J gene. The chain joins TRBV5-1 to TRBJ2-3; 9 nucleotides align to TRBD2. The germline V gene encodes CDR1 SGHRS and CDR2 YFSETQ. The ends lost 0 bases at V and 0 bases at J; junction bases unmatched: 8. This CDR3 has 18 amino acids. CDR3 amino acids: CASSLDTLAGASTDTQYF. CDR3 DNA, as far as it was read: TGCGCCAGCAGCTTGGACACCTTAGCGGGAGCCAGCACAGATACG.

This clone was counted at least ten times. The sequenced fragment ends 3 residues before the CDR3 boundary, so the rest is inferred from the germline J gene. The chain joins TRBV7-2 to TRBJ1-1; no definite D call. This CDR3 has 14 residues. V lost 5 bases and J 3 bases, leaving 13 bases between the germline ends. The V gene's germline CDR1 is SGHTA and CDR2 FQGNSA. The CDR3 spells CASSKRVWDTEAFF. The sequenced CDR3 bases are TGTGCCAGCAGCAAACGGGTTTGGGACACTGAA.

With respect to this clone: The CDR3 end is not reached by the read, which stops 3 residues before it; the germline J gene fills it in. The J gene is TRBJ2-3, the V gene TRBV7-8; possibly TRBD2 for D (7 bases). Trimming removed 5 bases at V and 3 bases at J, with 18 bases between. CDR3 length equals 16 residues. From germline, CDR1 is SGHVS and CDR2 FQNEAQ. The DNA read from the CDR3 is TGTGCCAGCAGCCGCCCTAGCGGAAGGGGGACAGATACG. Amino acids: CASSRPSGRGTDT. The CDR3 reads in full as CASSRPSGRGTDTQYF.

There are many counts of this clone. The CDR3 end lies 3 residues beyond the end of the read and is filled in from the germline J gene. The chain recombines TRBV4-1 with TRBJ1-6; the match to TRBD1 covers 7 bases. This CDR3 is 17 amino acids long. The V gene end was trimmed by 3 bases and the J gene end by 7 bases; junction bases not matched to a gene: 12. Germline CDR1 is MGHRA and CDR2 is YSYEKL. The CDR3 is CASSQPSRQGTNSPLHF. The part of the CDR3 DNA that was read is TGCGCCAGCAGCCAGCCCTCCAGACAGGGTACAAATTCACCC.

This clone appeared a few times. The read terminates 3 residues before the CDR3 end, so the remaining end is supplied by the germline J gene. Additional DNA sequences in this sample encode the identical CDR3. V usage is TRBV7-6 and J usage is TRBJ1-1, with 9 bases fitting TRBD1. Germline V lookup: CDR1 SGHVS, CDR2 FNYEAQ. The CDR3 sequence is 15 residues long. CDR3 protein: CASSLVGQGKETAFF. CDR3 DNA, as far as it was read: TGTGCCAGCAGCTTAGTGGGACAGGGCAAGGAGACA.

This clone was seen at least ten times. The read comes to an end 3 residues before the CDR3 does, leaving the germline J gene to fill in the end. The rearrangement joins TRBV20-1 to TRBJ1-4; no definite D call. The CDR3 is made up of 14 amino acids. CDR1 is DFQATT and CDR2 is SNEGSKA in the germline V gene (reference sequence). V dropped 1 base and J dropped 7 bases, with 13 bases sitting between them. The chain's CDR3 is CSARGLMSGEKLFF. The covered CDR3 bases are TGCAGTGCTAGAGGCCTAATGAGTGGTGAAAAA.

This clone was observed at least ten times. Read data end 3 residues before the CDR3 end; the end is taken from the germline J gene. The J gene is TRBJ2-2, the V gene TRBV11-2; weak D call: TRBD1 (6 bases). The CDR3 is 14 residues long. CDR1 is SGHAT, CDR2 FQNNGV, per germline. Trimming removed 6 bases at V and 2 bases at J, with 10 bases between. Partial CDR3 DNA: TGTGCCAGCAGATGGGGGCCCAACACCGGGGAG. Protein product: CASRWGPNTGE. The full CDR3 protein is CASRWGPNTGELFF. Variable domain in full (rest from reference TRBV11-2 and TRBJ2-2): EAGVAQSPRYKIIEKRQSVAFWCNPISGHATLYWYQQILGQGPKLLIQFQNNGVVDDSQLPKDRFSAERLKGVDSTLKIQPAKLEDSAVYLCASRWGPNTGELFFGEGSRLTVL.